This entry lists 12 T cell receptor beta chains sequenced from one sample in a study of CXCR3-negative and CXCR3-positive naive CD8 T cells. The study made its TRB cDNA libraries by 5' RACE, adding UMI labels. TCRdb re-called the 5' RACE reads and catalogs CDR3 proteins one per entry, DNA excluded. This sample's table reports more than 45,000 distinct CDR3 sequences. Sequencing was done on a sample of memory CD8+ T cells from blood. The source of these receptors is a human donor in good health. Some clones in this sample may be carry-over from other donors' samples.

The CDR3 spells CASSLASGHTMLEAFF. This chain links TRBV5-1 with TRBJ1-1; TCRdb indicates TRBD1, and absent DNA this call remains unverified. The germline V gene encodes CDR1 SGHRS and CDR2 YFSETQ. This CDR3 contains 16 residues.

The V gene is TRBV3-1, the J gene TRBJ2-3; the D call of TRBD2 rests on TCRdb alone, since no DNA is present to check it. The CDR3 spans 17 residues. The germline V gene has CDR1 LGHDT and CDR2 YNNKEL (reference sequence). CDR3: CASSQDSGLAGTDTQYF.

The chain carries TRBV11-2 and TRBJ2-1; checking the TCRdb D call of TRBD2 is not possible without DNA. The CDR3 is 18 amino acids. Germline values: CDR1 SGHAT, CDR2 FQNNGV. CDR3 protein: CASTQAAGGPGSYNEQFF.

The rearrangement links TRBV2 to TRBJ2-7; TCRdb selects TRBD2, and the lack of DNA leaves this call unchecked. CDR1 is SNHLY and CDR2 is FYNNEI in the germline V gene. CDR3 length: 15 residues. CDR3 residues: CASSEGRDLTYEQYF.

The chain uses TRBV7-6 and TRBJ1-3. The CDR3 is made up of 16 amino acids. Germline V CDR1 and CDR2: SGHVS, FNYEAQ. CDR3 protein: CASSFGEMGSGNTIYF. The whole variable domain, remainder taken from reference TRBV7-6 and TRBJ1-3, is GAGVSQSPRYKVTKRGQDVALRCDPISGHVSLYWYRQALGQGPEFLTYFNYEAQQDKSGLPNDRFSAERPEGSISTLTIQRTEQRDSAMYRCASSFGEMGSGNTIYFGEGSWLTVV.

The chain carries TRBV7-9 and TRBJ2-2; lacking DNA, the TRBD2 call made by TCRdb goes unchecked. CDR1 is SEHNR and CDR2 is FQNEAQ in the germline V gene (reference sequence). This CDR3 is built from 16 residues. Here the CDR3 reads CASSPRTSGVTGELFF. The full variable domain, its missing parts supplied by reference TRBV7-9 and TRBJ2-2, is DTGVSQNPRHKITKRGQNVTFRCDPISEHNRLYWYRQTLGQGPEFLTYFQNEAQLEKSRLLSDRFSAERPKGSFSTLEIQRTEQGDSAMYLCASSPRTSGVTGELFFGEGSRLTVL.

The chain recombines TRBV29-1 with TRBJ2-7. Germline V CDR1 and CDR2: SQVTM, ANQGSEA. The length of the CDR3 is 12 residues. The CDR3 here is CSVEGPRTEQYF.

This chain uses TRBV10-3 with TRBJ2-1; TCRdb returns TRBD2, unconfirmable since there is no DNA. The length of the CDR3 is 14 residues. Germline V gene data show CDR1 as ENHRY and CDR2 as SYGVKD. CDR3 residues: CAISEMTSLNEQFF.

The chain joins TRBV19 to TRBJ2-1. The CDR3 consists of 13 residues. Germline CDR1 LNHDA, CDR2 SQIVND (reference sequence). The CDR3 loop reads CASNPASYNEQFF.

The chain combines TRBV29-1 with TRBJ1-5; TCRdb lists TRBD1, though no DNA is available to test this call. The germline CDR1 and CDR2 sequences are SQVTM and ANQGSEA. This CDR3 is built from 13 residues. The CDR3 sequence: CSVETGTDQPQHF.

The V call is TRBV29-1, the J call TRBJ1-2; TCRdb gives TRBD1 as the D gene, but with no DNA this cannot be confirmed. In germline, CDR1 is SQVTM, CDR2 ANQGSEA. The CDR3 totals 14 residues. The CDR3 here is CSVEGQGYNYGYTF.

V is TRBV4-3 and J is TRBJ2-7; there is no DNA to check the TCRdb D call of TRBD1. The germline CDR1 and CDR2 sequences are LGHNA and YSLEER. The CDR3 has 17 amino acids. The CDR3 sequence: CASSQDRIIGQAYEQYF.